This TCR beta chain stems from a study of blood T cell repertoires in COVID-19. The CDR3 contains 14 residues. The germline V gene has CDR1 SGHTA and CDR2 FQGNSA. V gave up 2 bases and J gave up 8 bases, with 13 bases separating them. TCRdb's table, derived via immunoSEQ multiplex PCR, lists solely in-frame clones and lacks some. Of around 93,000 clones listed, around nine tenths are singletons. The sequenced sample consisted of peripheral blood. The source is a human donor in a cohort sampled during active COVID-19. V and J are TRBV7-2 and TRBJ2-1, with D possibly TRBD1 on 5 matching bases. The CDR3 is CASSLQGAVDEQFF. For the CDR3, the DNA is TGTGCCAGCAGCTTACAGGGCGCTGTCGATGAGCAGTTCTTC.